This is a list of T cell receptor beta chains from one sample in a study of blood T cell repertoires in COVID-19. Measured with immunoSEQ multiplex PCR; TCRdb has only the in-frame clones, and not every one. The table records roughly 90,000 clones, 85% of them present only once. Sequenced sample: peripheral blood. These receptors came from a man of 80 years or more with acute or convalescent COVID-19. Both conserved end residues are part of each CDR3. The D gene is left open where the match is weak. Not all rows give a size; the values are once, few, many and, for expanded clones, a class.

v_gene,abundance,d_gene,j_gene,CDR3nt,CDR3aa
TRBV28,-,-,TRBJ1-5,TGTGCCAGCAGTTTCCCCAGGGTGGGGAATCAGCCCCAGCATTTT,CASSFPRVGNQPQHF
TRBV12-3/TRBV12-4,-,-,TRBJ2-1,TGTGCCAGCAATCAGGGACTTATCAATGAGCAGTTCTTC,CASNQGLINEQFF
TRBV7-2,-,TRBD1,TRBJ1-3,TGTGCCAGCAGCGCGGACAGGGGAAGCTCTGGAAACACCATATATTTT,CASSADRGSSGNTIYF
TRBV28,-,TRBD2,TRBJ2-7,TGTGCCAGCAGTTTATTGGGGGGGGTCGAGCAGTACTTC,CASSLLGGVEQYF
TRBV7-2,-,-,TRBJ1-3,TGTGCCAGCAGCTTAGCTTTCAGGGGCAATGGAAACACCATATATTTT,CASSLAFRGNGNTIYF
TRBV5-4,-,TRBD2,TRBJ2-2,TGTGCCAGCAGCCCGGGCCTTCGGGGGGGGAACACCGGGGAGCTGTTTTTT,CASSPGLRGGNTGELFF
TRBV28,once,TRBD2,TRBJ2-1,TGTGCCAGCAGTTTGATGGTAGCGGGGTCCTACAATGAGCAGTTCTTC,CASSLMVAGSYNEQFF
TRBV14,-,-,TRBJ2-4,TGTGCCAGCAGCCCTTCGCGGGGAGCCCTAGCCAAAAACATTCAGTACTTC,CASSPSRGALAKNIQYF
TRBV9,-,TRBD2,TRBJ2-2,TGTGCCAGCAGCGTATCAGCGGGAGTCACCGGGGAGCTGTTTTTT,CASSVSAGVTGELFF
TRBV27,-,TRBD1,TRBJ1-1,TGTGCCAGCAGTCCGAAGGGACAGGGTGGGGTACGGGACACTGAAGCTTTCTTT,CASSPKGQGGVRDTEAFF
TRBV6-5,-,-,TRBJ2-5,TGTGCCAGCAGCGAGGTACAGGGCGGGACCCAGTACTTC,CASSEVQGGTQYF
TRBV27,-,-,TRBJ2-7,TGTGCCAGCAGTTTGAACAGGGGGGGCTACGAGCAGTACTTC,CASSLNRGGYEQYF
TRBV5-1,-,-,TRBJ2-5,TGCGCCAGCAGCCCAGAAGCGGGTTTGGAGACCCAGTACTTC,CASSPEAGLETQYF
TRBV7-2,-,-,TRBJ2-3,TGTGCCAGCAGCTTAAGTCCCACGGGGGCAGATACGCAGTATTTT,CASSLSPTGADTQYF
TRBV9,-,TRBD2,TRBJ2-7,TGTGCCAGCAGCCCGGGACTAGAAGACTACGAGCAGTACTTC,CASSPGLEDYEQYF
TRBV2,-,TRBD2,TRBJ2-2,TGTGCCAGCCTTCTAGCGGGGCTCACCGGGGAGCTGTTTTTT,CASLLAGLTGELFF
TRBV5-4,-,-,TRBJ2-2,TGTGCCAGCAGCCGCTCGAGGACAGTTGAGACCGGGGAGCTGTTTTTT,CASSRSRTVETGELFF
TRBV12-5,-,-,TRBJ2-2,TGTGCTAGTGGTTTGTCCCCTCAGGGGACCGGGGAGCTGTTTTTT,CASGLSPQGTGELFF
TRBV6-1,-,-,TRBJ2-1,TGTGCCAGCAGTGAAGTCGGGGGTCAGTCCTACAATGAGCAGTTCTTC,CASSEVGGQSYNEQFF
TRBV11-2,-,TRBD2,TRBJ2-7,TGTGCCAGCAGCTTATCGGGGACTAGTAACTACGAGCAGTACTTC,CASSLSGTSNYEQYF
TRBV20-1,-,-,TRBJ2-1,TGCAGTGCTAGACGCAATGAGCAGTTCTTC,CSARRNEQFF
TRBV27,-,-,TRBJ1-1,TGTGCCAGCAGTTTATCGTCAGGGAGGGACACTGAAGCTTTCTTT,CASSLSSGRDTEAFF
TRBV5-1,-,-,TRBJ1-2,TGCGCCAGCAGAAACAGGGCTACGGGTGGCTACACCTTC,CASRNRATGGYTF
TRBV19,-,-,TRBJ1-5,TGTGCCAGTAGTTCCCGGGAGTACAATCAGCCCCAGCATTTT,CASSSREYNQPQHF
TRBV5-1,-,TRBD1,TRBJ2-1,TGCGCCAGCAGCTTGGGGTATTCACAGGGGCGATCCTACAATGAGCAGTTCTTC,CASSLGYSQGRSYNEQFF
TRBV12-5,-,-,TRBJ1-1,TGTGCTAGTGGTTTGGGGTCACGGGCTGAAGCTTTCTTT,CASGLGSRAEAFF
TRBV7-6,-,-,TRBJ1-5,TGTGCCAGCAGCCCGAGTGGGGAGGAGGGAACCCAGCCCCAGCATTTT,CASSPSGEEGTQPQHF
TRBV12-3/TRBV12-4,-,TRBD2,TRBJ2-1,TGTGCCAGTGGACTAGCGGGAGCTGTTGAGCAGTTCTTC,CASGLAGAVEQFF
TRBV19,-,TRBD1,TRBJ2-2,TGTGCCAGTAGTATTCGGACAGGGGGACTCGCCGCCGGGGAGCTGTTTTTT,CASSIRTGGLAAGELFF